This T cell receptor beta chain comes out of a study of regulatory T cells in long-lasting Graves disease. Building of the TCR beta libraries involved iRepertoire HTBI primers and Arm-PCR of CDR3 regions. Via MiXCR, TCRdb re-called the multiplex PCR reads, giving one row per CDR3 protein. The sample contains 250,000 to 300,000 distinct CDR3 sequences, 18% of which appear only once. Sample time point: newly diagnosed GD, antithyroid drugs for less than 3 months. With RNA extracted from PBMCs as input, the TCR library was made. Study observations and caveats: TRBV28 was favored in persistent disease, as were TRBJ1-2 and TRBJ2-5.

V lost 6 bases, J lost 7 bases, and 16 bases lay in between. This CDR3 contains 14 residues. This clonotype was recorded many times. Its antigen is not known. The same sample was also studied in work on T cells in Graves' hyperthyroidism and ophthalmopathy.

The V gene is TRBV12-3 or TRBV12-4, the J gene TRBJ1-3; D may be TRBD1 (5 bases). The source is a woman aged 30 to 39 with Graves disease. Material: peripheral blood mononuclear cells (PBMCs), obtained at new diagnosis, from a patient treated with antithyroid drugs. CDR3 in amino acids: CASSLRAGWNTIYF. In DNA, the CDR3 is TGTGCCAGCAGCCTCCGGGCAGGGTGGAACACCATATATTTT.